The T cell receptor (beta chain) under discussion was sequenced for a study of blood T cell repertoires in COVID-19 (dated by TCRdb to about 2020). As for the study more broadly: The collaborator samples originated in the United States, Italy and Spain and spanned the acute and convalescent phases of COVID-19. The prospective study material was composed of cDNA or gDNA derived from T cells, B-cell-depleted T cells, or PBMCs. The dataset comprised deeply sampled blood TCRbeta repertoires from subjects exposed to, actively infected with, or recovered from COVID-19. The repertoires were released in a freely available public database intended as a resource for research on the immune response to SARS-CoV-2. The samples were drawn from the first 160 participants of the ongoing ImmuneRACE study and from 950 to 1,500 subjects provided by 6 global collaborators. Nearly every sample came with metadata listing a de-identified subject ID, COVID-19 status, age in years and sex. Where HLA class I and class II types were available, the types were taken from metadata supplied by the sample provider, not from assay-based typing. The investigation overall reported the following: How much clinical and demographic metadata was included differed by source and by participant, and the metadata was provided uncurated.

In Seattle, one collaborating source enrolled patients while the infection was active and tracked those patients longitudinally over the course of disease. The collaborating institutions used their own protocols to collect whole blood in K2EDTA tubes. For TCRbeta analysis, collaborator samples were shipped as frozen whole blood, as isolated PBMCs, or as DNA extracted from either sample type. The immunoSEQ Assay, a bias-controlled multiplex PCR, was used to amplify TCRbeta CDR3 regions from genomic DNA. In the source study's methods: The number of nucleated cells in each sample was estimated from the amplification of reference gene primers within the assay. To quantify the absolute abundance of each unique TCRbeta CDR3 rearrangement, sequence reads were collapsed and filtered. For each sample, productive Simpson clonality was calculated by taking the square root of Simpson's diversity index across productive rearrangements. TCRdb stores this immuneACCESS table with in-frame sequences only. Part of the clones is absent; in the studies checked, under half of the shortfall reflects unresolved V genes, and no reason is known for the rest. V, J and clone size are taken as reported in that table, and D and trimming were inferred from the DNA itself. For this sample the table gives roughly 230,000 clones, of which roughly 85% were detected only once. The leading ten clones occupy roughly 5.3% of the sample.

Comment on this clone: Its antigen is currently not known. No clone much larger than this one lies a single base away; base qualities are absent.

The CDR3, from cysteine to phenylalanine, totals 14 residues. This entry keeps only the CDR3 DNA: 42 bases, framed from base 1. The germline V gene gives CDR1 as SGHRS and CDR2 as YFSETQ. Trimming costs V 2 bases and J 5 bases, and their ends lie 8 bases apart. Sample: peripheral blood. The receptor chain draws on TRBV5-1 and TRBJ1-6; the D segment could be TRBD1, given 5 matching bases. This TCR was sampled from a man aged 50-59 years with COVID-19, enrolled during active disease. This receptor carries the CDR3 CASSFGGDNSPLHF. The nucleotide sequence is TGCGCCAGCAGCTTTGGGGGGGATAATTCACCCCTCCACTTT.